The sequence of this T cell receptor (beta chain) was determined in a study of CD8+ T cells in alopecia areata. Notes on the study in general: Among patients, TCR sharing was less clear than in mice, a difference possibly due in part to HLA diversity in the patient population.

Isolated RNA was reverse transcribed into cDNA used as the sequencing template. Only in-frame clones appear in the TCRdb table, and some are missing; sequencing was by immunoSEQ multiplex PCR. The sample holds more than 150,000 clones, about 63% seen once. The germline gives CDR1 SGHRS, CDR2 YFSETQ. Deletions cut 3 bases from V and 2 bases from J, with 12 bases between. The CDR3 covers 14 residues. In regard to this clone: Its antigen is undetermined.

The gene calls are TRBV5-1 and TRBJ2-7; a weak D match, TRBD2 (6 bases). The sample in question was CD4+ T cells sorted from blood, obtained at week 0. The receptor was derived from a human donor with alopecia areata. For the CDR3, the DNA is TGCGCCAGCAGCTCGGCGGGGAGTCCCTACGAGCAGTACTTC. It translates to CASSSAGSPYEQYF.